The TCR beta chain under discussion was sequenced for a study of blood T cell repertoires in COVID-19. For the study at large: Nucleic acid was either cDNA or gDNA, and it came from T cells, B-cell-depleted T cells, or PBMCs.

Measured with immunoSEQ multiplex PCR; TCRdb has only the in-frame clones, and not every one. This table holds roughly 320,000 clones, approximately 89% found once. During active infection, Seattle patients enrolled and were then monitored through disease. V lost 3 bases and J 1 base, leaving 6 bases between the germline ends. This CDR3 is 13 amino acids long. V is TRBV12-3 or TRBV12-4 and J is TRBJ1-1; D ambiguous. This clonotype was obtained from a woman between 25 and 40 years old with COVID-19, enrolled during active disease. The sequenced sample consisted of peripheral blood. CDR3 loop: CASSFRENTEAFF. As DNA, the CDR3 is TGTGCCAGCAGTTTTCGGGAGAACACTGAAGCTTTCTTT.